One TCR beta chain is described in this entry. This entry belongs to a study of blood T cell repertoires in COVID-19. In the study overall: The cDNA or gDNA used as material had been derived from T cells, B-cell-depleted T cells, or PBMCs.

V lost 6 bases to trimming and J lost 5 bases; unmatched junction nucleotides: 11. CDR1 LNHDA and CDR2 SQIVND come from the germline V gene (reference sequence). The CDR3 is 15 amino acids. Authors' data handling: Reference gene primer amplification yielded estimated nucleated cell counts. Assay used: immunoSEQ multiplex PCR; TCRdb lists only in-frame clones, some missing. V and J calls and clone size are those listed in that table; D and trimming were worked out from the DNA. The sample contains roughly 78,000 clones, around 80% of which appear only once. V and J are TRBV19 and TRBJ2-5, with TRBD1 matching 8 bases. The sequenced sample consisted of peripheral blood. The TCR comes from a middle-aged man with COVID-19, enrolled during active disease. The CDR3 spells CASSQRQGNWETQYF. The CDR3 DNA sequence: TGTGCCAGTAGCCAAAGACAGGGGAACTGGGAGACCCAGTACTTC. Supplemented by reference TRBV19 and TRBJ2-5, the full variable domain reads DGGITQSPKYLFRKEGQNVTLSCEQNLNHDAMYWYRQDPGQGLRLIYYSQIVNDFQKGDIAEGYSVSREKKESFPLTVTSAQKNPTAFYLCASSQRQGNWETQYFGPGTRLLVL.